Each of the 24 T cell receptor beta chains below was sequenced from the same sample in a study of identical twins (dated by TCRdb to the mid-2010s). The library came from 5' RACE. TCRdb names Illumina HiSeq 2000 as the instrument used. The raw public data were reprocessed by TCRdb itself: fastp quality trimming at Q25, MiXCR clonotype calling, in-frame beta chains only. One record per CDR3 amino acid sequence lists the most common genes and DNA. Here the sample has around 1.7 million distinct CDR3 sequences; 32% occur a single time. Approximately 0.29% of the sample is taken by the ten largest. What was sequenced was cord blood. The receptors shown here come from a newborn girl in good health.

The J gene is TRBJ2-5, the V gene TRBV29-1; D perhaps matches TRBD1 (6 bases). This CDR3 comprises 18 residues. V was cut by 2 bases and J by 6 bases, with 28 bases left in between. From germline, CDR1 is SQVTM and CDR2 ANQGSEA. The CDR3 protein is CSVEWNPQGRVLLKTQYF. The CDR3 bases are TGCAGCGTTGAATGGAATCCGCAGGGGCGGGTGCTGTTGAAGACCCAGTACTTC.

This clonotype came up many times. The chain links TRBV5-1 to TRBJ2-4; TRBD1 or TRBD2 may be the D gene (5 bases each). Germline V gene sequence: CDR1 SGHRS, CDR2 YFSETQ. CDR3 size: 17 residues. V dropped 0 bases and J dropped 7 bases, with 20 bases sitting between them. CDR3 in DNA: TGCGCCAGCAGCTTGGTGGGATTCGGGACCGACTCGAACATTCAGTACTTC. Protein: CASSLVGFGTDSNIQYF.

This clonotype was seen a few times. The V and J genes are TRBV6-6 and TRBJ2-7; D gene ambiguous. This CDR3 is 15 amino acids long. CDR1 and CDR2 from the germline V gene are MNHNY and SVGAGI (reference sequence). Trimming took 5 bases from V and 7 from J, leaving 21 bases between them. The CDR3 region has the DNA TGTGCCAGCAGTACGGCTCTACAGACTCTCAATGAGCAGTACTTC. Residues: CASSTALQTLNEQYF.

This chain connects TRBV6-1 to TRBJ2-7, with D possibly being TRBD1 (6 bases). Per germline, CDR1 MNHNS and CDR2 SASEGT. The CDR3 loop spans 14 amino acids. V was cut by 6 bases and J by 2 bases, with 14 bases left in between. The CDR3 sequence: CASRHWDNTYEQYF. For the CDR3, the DNA is TGTGCCAGCAGACACTGGGACAATACCTACGAGCAGTACTTC.

The rearrangement links TRBV6-1 to TRBJ1-4; D is unclear. Trimming removed 8 bases from V and 2 bases from J, with 12 bases in between. The CDR3 has 14 residues. The V gene's germline CDR1 is MNHNS and CDR2 SASEGT. CDR3 coding DNA: TGTGCCAGCTATACTGGCCCTACTAATGAAAAACTGTTTTTT. Translating it yields CASYTGPTNEKLFF.

About this clonotype itself: A read error may be the cause here, since a much bigger clone is one base away. The V and J genes are TRBV28 and TRBJ2-5; 11 bases are a match to TRBD2. With V trimmed by 6 bases and J by 11 bases, 20 bases remained unmatched. The CDR3 totals 17 residues. Germline CDR1 and CDR2: MDHEN and SYDVKM. CDR3: CASRLTSGSLSLNEQYF. As DNA, the CDR3 is TGTGCCAGCAGGCTAACTAGCGGGAGCCTCAGTCTCAATGAGCAGTACTTC.

V usage is TRBV11-2 and J usage is TRBJ1-2, with a tentative D call TRBD1 (5 bases). The CDR3 extends over 17 amino acids. The germline CDR1 and CDR2 sequences are SGHAT and FQNNGV. Trimming removed 5 bases from V and 4 bases from J, with 23 bases in between. The CDR3 sequence is CASSISVGGVGLYGYTF. The CDR3 nucleotides read TGTGCCAGCAGCATTAGCGTCGGGGGGGTCGGGCTCTATGGCTACACCTTC.

The chain has TRBV12-5 and TRBJ2-7; D ambiguous. V lost 4 bases and J 3 bases, leaving 13 bases between the germline ends. This CDR3 region has 14 residues. CDR1 and CDR2 (germline): LGHNT, FRNRAP. CDR3 sequence reads: CASGSRSGCYEQYF. In DNA, the CDR3 is TGTGCTAGTGGTTCCCGTTCCGGTTGCTACGAGCAGTACTTC.

This sequence joins TRBV29-1 and TRBJ2-7; D may be TRBD2 (6 bases). In germline, CDR1 is SQVTM, CDR2 ANQGSEA. V was clipped by 5 bases and J by 0 bases, with 11 bases between them. This CDR3 spans 13 amino acids. The CDR3 reads CSVSGGISYEQYF. The CDR3 coding sequence is TGCAGCGTTAGTGGAGGGATCTCCTACGAGCAGTACTTC.

This clonotype came up a few times. Since a much larger clone is just one base distant, this may be a read error. The gene calls are TRBV5-1 and TRBJ2-4, with 10 bases aligning to TRBD1. V gave up 3 bases and J gave up 3 bases; unmatched junction bases: 0. Germline values: CDR1 SGHRS, CDR2 YFSETQ. This CDR3 is built from 14 residues. The CDR3 sequence: CASSWDRGKNIQYF. The CDR3 nucleotides are TGCGCCAGCAGCTGGGACAGGGGCAAAAACATTCAGTACTTC.

The chain employs TRBV29-1 and TRBJ2-4, with TRBD1 matching 8 bases. The DNA end is a closer match to TRBJ2-5, so the J assignment may be wrong. The CDR3 has 14 amino acids. CDR1 SQVTM and CDR2 ANQGSEA come from the germline V gene. In DNA, the CDR3 is TGCAGCGTTGAACGGGACAGGACGGGAGAGACCCAGTACTTC. Amino acids: CSVERDRTGETQYF.

V gene TRBV14 combines with J gene TRBJ2-4; the D is unclear. The J call may be wrong; the DNA end is better matched by TRBJ2-5. The CDR3 loop spans 16 amino acids. Per the germline V gene, CDR1 is SGHDN and CDR2 is FVKESK. The CDR3 region is CASSQEAISSQETQYF. CDR3 coding DNA: TGTGCCAGCAGCCAAGAAGCGATCAGTTCGCAAGAGACCCAGTACTTC.

This clonotype has just a few counts. The chain links TRBV7-2 to TRBJ2-7; TRBD2 matches 8 bases. V dropped 1 base and J dropped 7; count of bases not matched to a gene: 12. Germline assignment: CDR1 SGHTA and CDR2 FQGNSA. The CDR3 extends over 16 amino acids. The CDR3 loop reads CASSLVSGLVSEEQYF. For the CDR3, the DNA is TGTGCCAGCAGCTTAGTATCGGGACTAGTGTCGGAAGAGCAGTACTTC.

The sample holds a few counts of this clonotype. The chain employs TRBV27 and TRBJ2-7; TRBD2 aligns across 9 bases. With V trimmed by 5 bases and J by 4 bases, 12 bases remained unmatched. Germline values: CDR1 MNHEY, CDR2 SMNVEV (reference sequence). The CDR3 spans 16 residues. The CDR3 loop reads CASSGLAGPSPYEQYF. CDR3 DNA sequence: TGTGCCAGCAGTGGGCTAGCGGGGCCGAGCCCTTACGAGCAGTACTTC.

This clonotype has only a few counts. The chain recombines TRBV9 with TRBJ2-3; weak D call: TRBD1 (5 bases). The CDR3 extends over 14 amino acids. Trimming left V 0 bases short and J 6 bases short, with 11 bases between. Germline loops: CDR1 SGDLS, CDR2 YYNGEE. As DNA, the CDR3 is TGTGCCAGCAGCGTAGAAGGGGCGACCGATACGCAGTATTTT. Amino acids: CASSVEGATDTQYF. The full variable domain, its missing parts supplied by reference TRBV9 and TRBJ2-3, is DSGVTQTPKHLITATGQRVTLRCSPRSGDLSVYWYQQSLDQGLQFLIQYYNGEERAKGNILERFSAQQFPDLHSELNLSSLELGDSALYFCASSVEGATDTQYFGPGTRLTVL.

Here the CDR3 reads CASSDLAGPPYEQYF. The CDR3 DNA reads as TGTGCCAGCAGCGATCTAGCGGGTCCTCCCTACGAGCAGTACTTC. The chain couples TRBV28 to TRBJ2-7; TRBD2 matches at 8 bases. The J segment lost 2 bases and the V segment lost 6 bases, leaving 9 bases of the junction unmatched. The CDR3 runs to 15 residues. Per germline, CDR1 MDHEN and CDR2 SYDVKM.

A few counts support this clonotype. V is TRBV10-3 and J is TRBJ2-5; a weak D match, TRBD2 (5 bases). V was cut by 8 bases and J by 13 bases, with 23 bases left in between. The germline V gene encodes CDR1 ENHRY and CDR2 SYGVKD. The CDR3 is made up of 13 amino acids. CDR3 DNA sequence: TGTGCCATCGGATTAGGACTCCGGCCTGCGCGGTACTTC. Translation: CAIGLGLRPARYF.

This chain connects TRBV10-3 to TRBJ1-2, with D perhaps TRBD1 (5 bases). The length of the CDR3 is 13 residues. In germline, CDR1 is ENHRY, CDR2 SYGVKD. V was trimmed by 3 bases and J by 8 bases, leaving 13 bases between them. This chain's CDR3 is CAISDSGDLGYTF. The CDR3 nucleotides read TGTGCCATCAGTGATTCGGGGGATCTGGGCTACACCTTC.

The chain is built from TRBV20-1 and TRBJ2-7; D is tentatively TRBD1 or TRBD2 (5 bases each). With 5 bases removed from V and 3 bases from J, the gap between germline ends came to 8 bases. CDR1 is DFQATT and CDR2 is SNEGSKA in the germline V gene (reference sequence). CDR3 size: 11 residues. The CDR3 reads CSAEGNYEQYF. The CDR3 DNA follows: TGCAGTGCTGAGGGGAACTACGAGCAGTACTTC.

This clonotype was observed a few times. The chain couples TRBV20-1 to TRBJ2-7; 7 bases agree with TRBD2. In germline, CDR1 is DFQATT, CDR2 SNEGSKA (reference sequence). CDR3 length: 15 residues. V dropped 3 bases and J dropped 0; count of bases not matched to a gene: 8. In nucleotides, the CDR3 is TGCAGTGCTAGGCCCTCACTAGCGAACTCCTACGAGCAGTACTTC. This translates into CSARPSLANSYEQYF.

As concerns this clonotype: This likely comes from a read error, as the CDR3 has no conserved phenylalanine or tryptophan at its end. J is TRBJ2-1 and V is TRBV3-1; possible D gene TRBD2, 6 bases. The ends were cut back, 0 bases at V and 0 bases at J, with 12 bases in the middle. In germline, CDR1 is LGHDT, CDR2 YNNKEL (reference sequence). The CDR3 has 17 amino acids. CDR3 sequence (DNA): TGTGCCAGCAGCCAAGATTCGGGGAGGCGCTCCTACAATGAGCAGTTCCTC. It is translated as CASSQDSGRRSYNEQFL.

This clonotype appeared once. The chain recombines TRBV19 with TRBJ2-1, with 14 bases lining up with TRBD2. This CDR3 is 18 amino acids long. Unmatched junction bases numbered 8, after V lost 5 bases and J lost 2 bases. Germline V lookup: CDR1 LNHDA, CDR2 SQIVND (reference sequence). The CDR3 DNA sequence: TGTGCCAGTAGTGGCTTGACTAGCGGGGGGGCTACCTACAATGAGCAGTTCTTC. It yields the protein CASSGLTSGGATYNEQFF.

V is TRBV6-5 and J is TRBJ1-5; the match to TRBD1 covers 8 bases. This CDR3 comprises 15 residues. V lost 5 bases, J lost 1 base, and 4 bases stayed unmatched. Looked up from germline, CDR1 is MNHEY and CDR2 is SVGAGI. The CDR3 here is CASSTRTGSNQPQHF. The CDR3 region has the DNA TGTGCCAGCAGTACCCGGACAGGGAGCAATCAGCCCCAGCATTTT.

This clonotype was picked up a small number of times. This rearrangement joins TRBV7-2 to TRBJ2-1; 12 positions match TRBD2. CDR1 and CDR2 (germline): SGHTA, FQGNSA. The CDR3 is 17 residues long. Trimming cost V 5 bases and J 1 base; bases outside gene matches: 6. This CDR3 is CASSPVTSGRSYNEQFF. The CDR3 DNA is TGTGCCAGCAGCCCGGTGACTAGCGGGAGATCCTACAATGAGCAGTTCTTC.